The clone carrying this T cell receptor beta chain was picked up many times. The data stem from a study of spatial heterogeneity in lung cancer. Study-level background: Fewer alpha-chain than beta-chain sequences were consistently detected.

Specified time point: sample taken at primary tumor resection. A total of around 67 untreated early-stage non-small cell lung cancer patients served as donors. Unsorted whole RNA samples from tumor, nontumor lung or frozen PBMC were sequenced. CDR1 is MNHEY and CDR2 is SVGAGI in the germline V gene. The CDR3 totals 14 residues. The V and J ends lost 4 bases and 3 bases respectively, with 9 bases between them. Single TCR cDNA molecules each had their own unique molecular identifier. From the 5' RACE reads, TCRdb called clonotypes with MiXCR, one entry per CDR3 protein. The data hold approximately 1,600 distinct CDR3 sequences, with around 5% observed a single time.

The sequence was collected from a female donor with early-stage non-small cell lung cancer. The gene calls are TRBV6-5 and TRBJ2-2; D perhaps matches TRBD1 (5 bases). The source was normal lung tissue next to the tumor, collected at surgery. The CDR3 coding sequence is TGTGCCAGCAGTTCCAGGGTAGACACCGGGGAGCTGTTTTTT. Its protein product is CASSSRVDTGELFF.